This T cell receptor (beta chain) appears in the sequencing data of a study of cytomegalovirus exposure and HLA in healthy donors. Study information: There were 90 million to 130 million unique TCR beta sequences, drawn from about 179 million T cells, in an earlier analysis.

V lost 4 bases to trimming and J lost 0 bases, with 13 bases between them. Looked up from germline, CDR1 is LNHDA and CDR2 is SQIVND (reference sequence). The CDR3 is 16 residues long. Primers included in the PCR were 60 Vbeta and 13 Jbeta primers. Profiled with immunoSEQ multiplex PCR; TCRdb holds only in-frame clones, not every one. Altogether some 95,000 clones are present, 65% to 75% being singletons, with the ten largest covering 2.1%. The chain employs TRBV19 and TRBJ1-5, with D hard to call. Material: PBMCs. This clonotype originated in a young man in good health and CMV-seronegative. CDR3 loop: CASSSSGPLSNQPQHF. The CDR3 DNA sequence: TGTGCCAGTAGTAGCTCGGGTCCTCTTAGCAATCAGCCCCAGCATTTT.